These 23 T cell receptor beta chains were all obtained from the same sample, sequenced in a study of patients with pleural tuberculosis. TCRdb re-derived calls from the reads in MiXCR, one entry per CDR3 protein. The sample holds about 50,000 distinct CDR3 sequences, 5.5% to 8% seen once. The source of these receptors is a human donor with pleural tuberculosis.

Ten or more counts support this clonotype. The chain recombines TRBV5-4 with TRBJ1-1; possible D gene TRBD1, 6 bases. Trimming took off 0 bases at V and 5 bases at J, with 8 bases between the two ends. The CDR3 spans 13 residues. CDR1 and CDR2 (germline): SGHNT, YYREEE (reference sequence). Here the CDR3 reads CASSLVGTTEAFF. CDR3 in DNA: TGTGCCAGCAGCTTGGTAGGGACAACTGAAGCTTTCTTT. Using reference TRBV5-4 and TRBJ1-1 for the parts outside the CDR3, the full variable domain is ETGVTQSPTHLIKTRGQQVTLRCSSQSGHNTVSWYQQALGQGPQFIFQYYREEENGRGNFPPRFSGLQFPNYSSELNVNALELDDSALYLCASSLVGTTEAFFGQGTRLTVV.

This clonotype appeared many times. The rearrangement uses TRBV11-2 and TRBJ2-5, with D tentatively TRBD2 (6 bases). The CDR3 spans 13 residues. The V end lost 3 bases, the J end lost 7 bases, and 12 bases lay between the germline ends. CDR1 is SGHAT, CDR2 FQNNGV, per germline. The CDR3 DNA follows: TGTGCCAGCAGCTTGCAAGCGGAGGGGACCCAGTACTTC. This codes for CASSLQAEGTQYF.

This clonotype was seen at least ten times. The J gene is TRBJ1-4, the V gene TRBV28, with D perhaps matching TRBD1 (6 bases). CDR1 is MDHEN and CDR2 is SYDVKM in the germline V gene. The CDR3 contains 14 residues. Trimming left V 7 bases short and J 3 bases short, with 12 bases between. CDR3 nucleotides: TGTGCCAGCATCCGGGGGCAGGCTAATGAAAAACTGTTTTTT. It is translated as CASIRGQANEKLFF.

This clonotype appeared many times. This rearrangement joins TRBV28 to TRBJ1-2; 10 nucleotides match TRBD1. The CDR3 covers 13 residues. Losses at the gene ends were 7 bases for V and 8 bases for J; bases not matched to a gene: 7. Germline V gene lookup returns CDR1 MDHEN and CDR2 SYDVKM. The CDR3 sequence is CASTGDRGRGYTF. The CDR3 coding sequence is TGTGCCAGCACCGGAGACAGGGGGCGGGGCTACACCTTC.

The sample holds a few counts of this clonotype. The CDR3 here is CASSLVLESGNTIYF. The CDR3 DNA follows: TGTGCCAGCAGTTTAGTACTGGAATCTGGAAACACCATATATTTT. The V call is TRBV12-3 or TRBV12-4, the J call TRBJ1-3; D remains ambiguous. V was pared by 1 base and J by 1 base, with 8 bases between. The length of the CDR3 is 15 residues.

In its sample, this clonotype was seen many times. This chain connects TRBV6-5 to TRBJ2-2; D call uncertain. The V end was cut by 4 bases, the J end by 4 bases, with 1 base between. CDR1 is MNHEY, CDR2 SVGAGI, per germline. This CDR3 comprises 11 residues. CDR3 residues: CASSSTGELFF. The CDR3 DNA follows: TGTGCCAGCAGTTCCACCGGGGAGCTGTTTTTT.

This clonotype was seen more than once but under ten times. This may stem from a read error, because a much larger clone lies one nucleotide away. In nucleotides, the CDR3 is TGTGCCAGCGGTCCGCGGAGGGACACTGAAGCTTTCTTT. It specifies CASGPRRDTEAFF. The rearrangement joins TRBV12-3 or TRBV12-4 to TRBJ1-1; D not certain. V gave up 8 bases and J gave up 3 bases, with 13 bases separating them. This CDR3 comprises 13 residues.

In its sample, this clonotype was seen a few times. CDR3 amino acids: CAWSATAMNTEAFF. The CDR3 DNA reads as TGTGCCTGGAGTGCAACGGCGATGAACACTGAAGCTTTCTTT. The rearrangement joins TRBV30 to TRBJ1-1; unclear D gene. CDR1 GTSNPN and CDR2 SVGIG come from the germline V gene (reference sequence). Trimming left V 1 base short and J 0 bases short, with 9 bases between. The CDR3 is 14 amino acids.

This clonotype showed up many times. V is TRBV19 and J is TRBJ2-5; D is unresolved. Germline CDR1 and CDR2: LNHDA and SQIVND (reference sequence). Trimming cost V 6 bases and J 9 bases, with 17 bases left between them. This CDR3 has 13 residues. The CDR3 nucleotides read TGTGCCAGTAGCCTAGGGCGGCCTGGGGCCCAGTACTTC. Protein sequence: CASSLGRPGAQYF.

This clonotype was counted at least ten times. This chain joins TRBV19 and TRBJ1-1; 10 positions agree with TRBD1. This CDR3 comprises 14 residues. Germline trimming cut 6 bases from V and 4 bases from J; bases unmatched to any gene: 5. Germline values: CDR1 LNHDA, CDR2 SQIVND (reference sequence). The CDR3: CASRAGQGVTEAFF. For the CDR3, the DNA is TGTGCCAGTAGGGCTGGACAGGGGGTCACTGAAGCTTTCTTT.

This clonotype appeared many times. This chain joins TRBV6-1 and TRBJ1-1, with 7 bases identical to TRBD1. This CDR3 comprises 13 residues. V shed 8 bases, J shed 0 bases, and the junction held 3 bases outside the gene matches. Germline V gives CDR1 MNHNS, CDR2 SASEGT. The CDR3 reads CASWGQLNTEAFF. The CDR3 DNA follows: TGTGCCAGCTGGGGACAGTTGAACACTGAAGCTTTCTTT.

This clonotype was recorded at least ten times. The chain links TRBV4-2 to TRBJ1-4; no definite D call. CDR1 is LGHNA and CDR2 is YNFKEQ in the germline V gene. The CDR3 length is 15 residues. V lost 0 bases, J lost 8 bases, and 13 bases lay in between. The CDR3 loop is CASSQDLNLQEKLFF. DNA for the CDR3: TGTGCCAGCAGCCAAGATCTGAATTTACAGGAAAAACTGTTTTTT.

The table lists this clonotype with many counts. The V and J genes are TRBV24-1 and TRBJ2-3, with D hard to call. Germline V CDR1 and CDR2: KGHDR, SFDVKD. With 3 bases removed from V and 3 bases from J, the gap between germline ends came to 15 bases. This CDR3 has 16 residues. The CDR3 sequence: CATSDTRAPSTDTQYF. CDR3 nucleotides: TGTGCCACCAGTGATACCCGGGCCCCTTCGACAGATACGCAGTATTTT.

This clonotype turned up a few times. This chain uses TRBV12-3 or TRBV12-4 with TRBJ2-1; TRBD2 agrees at 9 bases. CDR3 length: 15 residues. Germline trimming cut 2 bases from V and 8 bases from J; bases unmatched to any gene: 7. The chain's CDR3 is CASSLFSGSLDEQFF. The CDR3, as DNA: TGTGCCAGCAGTTTATTTAGCGGGAGCCTGGATGAGCAGTTCTTC.

At least ten counts were recorded for this clonotype. The genes are TRBV11-2 and TRBJ1-2; a weak D match, TRBD1 (5 bases). This CDR3 comprises 13 residues. Trimming stripped 3 bases from V and 3 bases from J, with 8 bases between. The germline gives CDR1 SGHAT, CDR2 FQNNGV. The CDR3 nucleotides read TGTGCCAGCAGCTTGCAGGGTGACTATGGCTACACCTTC. The encoded protein is CASSLQGDYGYTF.

This clonotype was detected ten times or more. The chain recombines TRBV11-2 with TRBJ2-7; the D call may be TRBD1 or TRBD2 (5 bases each). Looked up from germline, CDR1 is SGHAT and CDR2 is FQNNGV. The ends were cut back, 1 base at V and 1 base at J, with 11 bases in the middle. This CDR3 region has 15 residues. The CDR3, as DNA: TGTGCCAGCAGCTTAGGAGGGGAAGGGTCCTACGAGCAGTACGTC. Translating gives CASSLGGEGSYEQYV.

This clonotype was seen many times. The V gene is TRBV5-1, the J gene TRBJ2-1; 12 nucleotides line up with TRBD2. Germline trimming cut 7 bases from V and 7 bases from J; bases unmatched to any gene: 3. CDR1 and CDR2 from the germline V gene are SGHRS and YFSETQ. The CDR3 consists of 13 residues. The CDR3 DNA reads as TGCGCCAGCGGACTAGCGGGAACGAATGAGCAGTTCTTC. Encoded protein: CASGLAGTNEQFF.

This clonotype was picked up many times. The rearrangement uses TRBV6-1 and TRBJ2-7, with 9 bases lining up with TRBD2. Germline V gives CDR1 MNHNS, CDR2 SASEGT. V trimming: 8 bases; J trimming: 5 bases; junction bases outside the gene matches: 10. The CDR3 is 14 residues long. Here the CDR3 DNA reads TGTGCCAGCGCAGCCATTAGCGGGAGTAACGAGCAGTACTTC. Its translation is CASAAISGSNEQYF.

This clonotype appeared many times. The rearrangement uses TRBV12-3 or TRBV12-4 and TRBJ1-5; TRBD1 is a possible D gene (5 bases). This CDR3 is 15 amino acids long. The V and J ends lost 3 bases and 0 bases respectively, with 9 bases between them. CDR3 sequence (DNA): TGTGCCAGCAGTTTTGGGGGTTTTAGCAATCAGCCCCAGCATTTT. Translation gives CASSFGGFSNQPQHF.

This clonotype was observed many times. The chain recombines TRBV28 with TRBJ1-3, with TRBD1 matching over 9 bases. The CDR3 length is 15 residues. V was pared by 4 bases and J by 4 bases, with 5 bases of the junction left unmatched. The germline V gene encodes CDR1 MDHEN and CDR2 SYDVKM. CDR3 bases: TGTGCCAGCAGTTCCCCGGGGACAGGGGGAAACACCATATATTTT. Its protein is CASSSPGTGGNTIYF.

This clonotype has ten or more counts. J is TRBJ1-1 and V is TRBV20-1; the D is unclear. The CDR3 extends over 14 amino acids. The germline V gene encodes CDR1 DFQATT and CDR2 SNEGSKA (reference sequence). V dropped 1 base and J dropped 4 bases, with 13 bases sitting between them. For the CDR3, the DNA is TGCAGTGCTAGAGGGAGAGAAGGAAGCACTGAAGCTTTCTTT. Translating gives CSARGREGSTEAFF.

The rearrangement uses TRBV29-1 and TRBJ2-3; no firm D call. CDR3 length: 12 residues. Between the trimmed V and J ends, which lost 8 bases and 0 bases, there was a span of 9 bases. Germline lookup yields CDR1 SQVTM and CDR2 ANQGSEA. In DNA, the CDR3 is TGCAGCATAGAGGAGAGCACAGATACGCAGTATTTT. Amino acid sequence: CSIEESTDTQYF.

This clonotype was seen at least ten times. The chain has TRBV12-3 or TRBV12-4 and TRBJ2-3, with unresolved D. V was trimmed by 6 bases and J by 6 bases, leaving 16 bases between them. This CDR3 has 14 residues. The CDR3: CASRLLDPSDTQYF. The CDR3 DNA is TGTGCCAGCAGACTCCTCGACCCTTCGGATACGCAGTATTTT.